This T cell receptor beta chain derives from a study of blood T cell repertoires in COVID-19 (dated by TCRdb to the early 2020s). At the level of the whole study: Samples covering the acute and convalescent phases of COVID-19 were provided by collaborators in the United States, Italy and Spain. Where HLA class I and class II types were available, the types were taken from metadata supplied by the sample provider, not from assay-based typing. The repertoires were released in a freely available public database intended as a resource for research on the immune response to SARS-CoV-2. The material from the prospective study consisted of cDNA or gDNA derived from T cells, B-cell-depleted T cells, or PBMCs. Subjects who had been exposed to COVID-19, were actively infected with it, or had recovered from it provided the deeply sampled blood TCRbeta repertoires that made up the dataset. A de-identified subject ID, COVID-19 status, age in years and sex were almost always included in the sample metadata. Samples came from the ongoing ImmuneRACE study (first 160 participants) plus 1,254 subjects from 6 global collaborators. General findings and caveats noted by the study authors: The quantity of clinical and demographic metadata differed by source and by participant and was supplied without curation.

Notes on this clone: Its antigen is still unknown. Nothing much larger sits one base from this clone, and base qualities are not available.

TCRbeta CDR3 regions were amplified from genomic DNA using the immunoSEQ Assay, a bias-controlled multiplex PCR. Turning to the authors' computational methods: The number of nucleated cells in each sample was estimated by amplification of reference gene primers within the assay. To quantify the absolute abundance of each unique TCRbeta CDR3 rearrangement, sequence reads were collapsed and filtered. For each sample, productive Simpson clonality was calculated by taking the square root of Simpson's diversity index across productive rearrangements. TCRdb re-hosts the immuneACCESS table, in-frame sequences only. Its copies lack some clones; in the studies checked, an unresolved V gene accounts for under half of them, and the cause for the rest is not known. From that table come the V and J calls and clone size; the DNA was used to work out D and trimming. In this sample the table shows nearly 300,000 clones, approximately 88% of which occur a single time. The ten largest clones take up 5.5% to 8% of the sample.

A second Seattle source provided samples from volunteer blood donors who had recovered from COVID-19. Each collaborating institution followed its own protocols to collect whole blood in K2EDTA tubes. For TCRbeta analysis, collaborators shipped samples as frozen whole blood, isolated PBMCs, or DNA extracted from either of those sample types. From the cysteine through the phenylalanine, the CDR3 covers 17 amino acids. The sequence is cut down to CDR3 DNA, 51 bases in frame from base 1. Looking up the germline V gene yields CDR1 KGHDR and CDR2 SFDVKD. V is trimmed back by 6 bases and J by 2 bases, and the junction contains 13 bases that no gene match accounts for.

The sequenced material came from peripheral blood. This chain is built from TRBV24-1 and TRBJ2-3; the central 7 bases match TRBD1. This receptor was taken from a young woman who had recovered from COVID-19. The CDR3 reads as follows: CATSPRLGTVHTDTQYF. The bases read TGTGCCACCAGTCCCCGGTTGGGGACAGTTCACACAGATACGCAGTATTTT.